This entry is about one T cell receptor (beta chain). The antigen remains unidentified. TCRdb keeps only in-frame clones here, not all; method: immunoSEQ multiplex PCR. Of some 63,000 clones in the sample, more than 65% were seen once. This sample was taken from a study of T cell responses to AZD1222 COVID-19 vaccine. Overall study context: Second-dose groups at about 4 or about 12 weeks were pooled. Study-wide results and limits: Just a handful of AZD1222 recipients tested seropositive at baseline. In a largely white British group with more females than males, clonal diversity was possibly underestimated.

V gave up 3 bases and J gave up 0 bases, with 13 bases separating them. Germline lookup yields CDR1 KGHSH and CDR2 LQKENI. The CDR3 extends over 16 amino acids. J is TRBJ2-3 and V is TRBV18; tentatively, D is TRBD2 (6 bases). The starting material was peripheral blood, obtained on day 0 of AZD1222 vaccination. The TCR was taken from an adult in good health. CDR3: CASSPSGRTSTDTQYF. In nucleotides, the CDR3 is TGTGCCAGCTCACCTTCGGGGAGGACTAGCACAGATACGCAGTATTTT.